This T cell receptor beta chain appears in the sequencing data of a study of Graves' ophthalmopathy and Graves' hyperthyroidism. RNA transcripts served as template for amplifying TCR beta CDR3 sequences. Second-round multiplex PCR followed a first-round RT-PCR using HTBI primers. TCRdb itself ran the multiplex PCR reads through MiXCR, one entry per CDR3 protein. The sample contains about 740,000 distinct CDR3 sequences, roughly 40% of which appear only once. Trimming cost V 1 base and J 0 bases; bases outside gene matches: 7. There are 18 residues in the CDR3. Looked up from germline, CDR1 is SEHNR and CDR2 is FQNEAQ (reference sequence).

V gene TRBV7-9 combines with J gene TRBJ2-2, with 8 bases matching TRBD1. The sequencing sample was made of peripheral blood. This TCR derives from an adult man with Graves' ophthalmopathy. For the CDR3, the DNA is TGTGCCAGCAGCTTAGTGGGTCGGGGACAGGCGAACACCGGGGAGCTGTTTTTT. Protein sequence: CASSLVGRGQANTGELFF.